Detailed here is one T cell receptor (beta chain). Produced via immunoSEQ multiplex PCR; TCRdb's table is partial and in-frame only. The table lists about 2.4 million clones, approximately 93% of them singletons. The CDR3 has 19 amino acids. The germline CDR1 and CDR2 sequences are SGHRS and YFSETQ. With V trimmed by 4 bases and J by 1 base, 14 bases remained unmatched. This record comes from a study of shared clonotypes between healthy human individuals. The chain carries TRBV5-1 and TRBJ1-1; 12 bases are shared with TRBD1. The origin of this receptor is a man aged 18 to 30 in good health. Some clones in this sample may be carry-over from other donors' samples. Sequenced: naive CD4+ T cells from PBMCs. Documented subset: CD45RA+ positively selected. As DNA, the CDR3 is TGCGCCAGCAGCGCTCTACCGGGACAGGGGGCAAGTTGGAACACTGAAGCTTTCTTT. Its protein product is CASSALPGQGASWNTEAFF.